The 4 T cell receptor beta chains given below trace back to one sample, sequenced in a study of blood T cell repertoires in COVID-19. Method: immunoSEQ multiplex PCR; TCRdb's copy keeps in-frame clones and lacks some. The profile shows just over 300,000 clones, roughly 90% of them singletons. Sequencing was carried out using peripheral blood. Every receptor here comes from a woman aged 25 to 39 with COVID-19, enrolled during active disease.

The V call is TRBV9, the J call TRBJ1-2; no firm D call. V was trimmed by 3 bases and J by 8 bases, leaving 14 bases between them. This CDR3 is 13 amino acids long. The germline V gene encodes CDR1 SGDLS and CDR2 YYNGEE. The CDR3 DNA follows: TGTGCCAGCAGCGAAATCCTCACGGGGGGCTACACCTTC. This encodes CASSEILTGGYTF.

Written as DNA, the CDR3 is TGTGCCAGCAGCTTGGGAGTCCGTACTCTCTACGAGCAGTACTTC. As protein: CASSLGVRTLYEQYF. This sequence joins TRBV5-5 and TRBJ2-7; D ambiguous. The V gene lost 0 bases and the J gene lost 3 bases, with 13 bases spanning the gap. The germline CDR1 and CDR2 sequences are SGHKS and YYEKEE (reference sequence). The CDR3 runs 15 residues.

The chain carries TRBV4-1 and TRBJ2-1, with a weak D call TRBD2 (6 bases). Per the germline V gene, CDR1 is MGHRA and CDR2 is YSYEKL. The CDR3 consists of 15 residues. The ends were cut back, 8 bases at V and 3 bases at J, with 17 bases in the middle. Here the CDR3 reads CASSLGGADYNEQFF. In DNA, the CDR3 is TGCGCCAGCTCTCTTGGAGGGGCCGACTACAATGAGCAGTTCTTC.

Comments on this clone: One end of the junction fails to match germline, which may point to a read error. The chain has TRBV6-5 and TRBJ2-5; 9 bases match TRBD2. Germline CDR1 is MNHEY and CDR2 is SVGAGI. This CDR3 has 13 residues. The CDR3 here is CASSPQRGDSGNF. The CDR3 bases are TGTGCCAGCAGTCCGCAGCGGGGGGATTCTGGGAACTTC.